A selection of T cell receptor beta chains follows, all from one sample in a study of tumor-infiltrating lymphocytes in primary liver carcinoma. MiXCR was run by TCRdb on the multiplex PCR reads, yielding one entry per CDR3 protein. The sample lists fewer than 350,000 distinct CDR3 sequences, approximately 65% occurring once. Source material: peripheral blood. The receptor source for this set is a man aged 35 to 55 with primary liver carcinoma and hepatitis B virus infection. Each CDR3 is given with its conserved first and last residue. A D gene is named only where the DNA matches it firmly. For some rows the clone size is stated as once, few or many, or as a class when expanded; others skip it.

cdr3_nt: TGCGGCGCTGAACAGGACAATTCCTACGAGCAATACTTC
cdr3_aa: CGAEQDNSYEQYF
j_call: TRBJ2-7
cdr3_length: 13
v_call: TRBV29-1
d_call: .
clone_size: .

cdr3_nt: TGTGCCTGGAGTGACGAAACCTACGAGCAGTACTTC
cdr3_aa: CAWSDETYEQYF
j_call: TRBJ2-7
cdr3_length: 12
v_call: TRBV30
d_call: .
clone_size: few

cdr3_nt: TGTGCCACCAGTCGAGGGTCGGGCTATGGCTACACCTTC
cdr3_aa: CATSRGSGYGYTF
j_call: TRBJ1-2
cdr3_length: 13
v_call: TRBV24-1
d_call: .
clone_size: .

cdr3_nt: TGTGCCAGCAGTTCCCCCCTAGTACCGGCCAGAAATGAGCAGTTCTTC
cdr3_aa: CASSSPLVPARNEQFF
j_call: TRBJ2-1
cdr3_length: 16
v_call: TRBV6-2/TRBV6-3
d_call: .
clone_size: .

cdr3_nt: TGTGCCAGCAGCCAAGATCTAAGGACTAGCGGGAGCATCGGGGAGCTGTTTTTT
cdr3_aa: CASSQDLRTSGSIGELFF
j_call: TRBJ2-2
cdr3_length: 18
v_call: TRBV4-2
d_call: TRBD2
clone_size: .

cdr3_nt: TGTGCCAGCCATAAGGAGATTTATGAGCAGTTCTTC
cdr3_aa: CASHKEIYEQFF
j_call: TRBJ2-1
cdr3_length: 12
v_call: TRBV2
d_call: .
clone_size: .

cdr3_nt: TGTGCCAGCAGTCCGGGGGGGTACAGGAATCAGCCCCAGCATTTT
cdr3_aa: CASSPGGYRNQPQHF
j_call: TRBJ1-5
cdr3_length: 15
v_call: TRBV28
d_call: .
clone_size: .

cdr3_nt: TGTGCCAGCAGCCCTGGACGGCTAGGGGGGTATGGCTACACCTTC
cdr3_aa: CASSPGRLGGYGYTF
j_call: TRBJ1-2
cdr3_length: 15
v_call: TRBV11-2
d_call: .
clone_size: many

cdr3_nt: TGTGCCAGCAGTTACTGGGGAGGGGGAAAGGACACTGAAGTTTTCTTT
cdr3_aa: CASSYWGGGKDTEVFF
j_call: TRBJ1-1
cdr3_length: 16
v_call: TRBV6-2/TRBV6-3
d_call: .
clone_size: .

cdr3_nt: TGTGCCAGCAGTTACCAGGACAGGTCAGGGAACACCATATATTTT
cdr3_aa: CASSYQDRSGNTIYF
j_call: TRBJ1-3
cdr3_length: 15
v_call: TRBV6-6
d_call: TRBD1
clone_size: .

cdr3_nt: TGCAGCGTCTTTAGCGGTGACAATGAGCAGTTCTTC
cdr3_aa: CSVFSGDNEQFF
j_call: TRBJ2-1
cdr3_length: 12
v_call: TRBV29-1
d_call: .
clone_size: .

cdr3_nt: TGTGCCAGCAGTTCCCCCTTGGGACGGGTCGCCGAGCAGTACTTC
cdr3_aa: CASSSPLGRVAEQYF
j_call: TRBJ2-7
cdr3_length: 15
v_call: TRBV28
d_call: .
clone_size: many

cdr3_nt: TGTGCCAGCCCGGGGATCGACAATGAGCAGTTCTTC
cdr3_aa: CASPGIDNEQFF
j_call: TRBJ2-1
cdr3_length: 12
v_call: TRBV11-3
d_call: .
clone_size: .

cdr3_nt: TGCGCCAGCAGCCCTTTTACGGCGGACTCCTACAATGTGCAGTTCTTC
cdr3_aa: CASSPFTADSYNVQFF
j_call: TRBJ2-1
cdr3_length: 16
v_call: TRBV4-1
d_call: .
clone_size: .

cdr3_nt: TGTGGCAGCAGCCGCGTGGACAGGGCCTATTCACCCCTCCACTTT
cdr3_aa: CGSSRVDRAYSPLHF
j_call: TRBJ1-6
cdr3_length: 15
v_call: TRBV11-2
d_call: TRBD1
clone_size: .

cdr3_nt: TGCAGCGTTGAGATGCCTAGCGGATTCTTGAATGAGCAGTTCTTC
cdr3_aa: CSVEMPSGFLNEQFF
j_call: TRBJ2-1
cdr3_length: 15
v_call: TRBV29-1
d_call: TRBD2
clone_size: many

cdr3_nt: TGCGCCAGCAGCTCTCGGGGGGTTAAGGGTGAGCAGCTCTTC
cdr3_aa: CASSSRGVKGEQLF
j_call: TRBJ2-1
cdr3_length: 14
v_call: TRBV5-1
d_call: TRBD2
clone_size: .

cdr3_nt: TGCAGCGTGGGACAGGGCCACTCTGGGGCCAACGTCCTGACTTTC
cdr3_aa: CSVGQGHSGANVLTF
j_call: TRBJ2-6
cdr3_length: 15
v_call: TRBV29-1
d_call: TRBD1
clone_size: many

cdr3_nt: TGTGCCATCAGGGGAGCGGGAGTTAGCTACAATGAGCAGTTCTTC
cdr3_aa: CAIRGAGVSYNEQFF
j_call: TRBJ2-1
cdr3_length: 15
v_call: TRBV10-3
d_call: TRBD2
clone_size: many

cdr3_nt: TGCAGCGTTAAACCGGGCCGTTACGGGCAGTACTTC
cdr3_aa: CSVKPGRYGQYF
j_call: TRBJ2-7
cdr3_length: 12
v_call: TRBV29-1
d_call: .
clone_size: .

cdr3_nt: TGCGGCGTTGAAGTAATGGGACTAGTCTACAATGAGCAGCTCTTC
cdr3_aa: CGVEVMGLVYNEQLF
j_call: TRBJ2-1
cdr3_length: 15
v_call: TRBV29-1
d_call: TRBD2
clone_size: .

cdr3_nt: TGTGCCAGCAGCTCCCTCCTCGGGATGTCATACAATGAGCAGTTCTTC
cdr3_aa: CASSSLLGMSYNEQFF
j_call: TRBJ2-1
cdr3_length: 16
v_call: TRBV11-2
d_call: .
clone_size: .